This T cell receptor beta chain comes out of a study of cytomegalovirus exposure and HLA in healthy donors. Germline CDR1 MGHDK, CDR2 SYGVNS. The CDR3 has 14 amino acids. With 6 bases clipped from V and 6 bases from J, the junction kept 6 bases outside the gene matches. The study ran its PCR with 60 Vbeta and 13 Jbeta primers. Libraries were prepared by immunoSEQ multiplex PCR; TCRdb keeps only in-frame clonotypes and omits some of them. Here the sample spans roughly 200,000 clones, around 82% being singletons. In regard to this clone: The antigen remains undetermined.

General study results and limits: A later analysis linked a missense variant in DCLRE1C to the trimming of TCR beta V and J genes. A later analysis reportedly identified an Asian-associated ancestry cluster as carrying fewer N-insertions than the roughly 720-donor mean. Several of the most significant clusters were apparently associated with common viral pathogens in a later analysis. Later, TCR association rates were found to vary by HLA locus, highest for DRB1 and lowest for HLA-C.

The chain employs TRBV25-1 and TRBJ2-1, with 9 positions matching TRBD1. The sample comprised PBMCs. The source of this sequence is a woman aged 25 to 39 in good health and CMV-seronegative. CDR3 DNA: TGTGCCAGCAGGTGGGGGACAGGGATCAATGAGCAGTTCTTC. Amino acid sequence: CASRWGTGINEQFF.